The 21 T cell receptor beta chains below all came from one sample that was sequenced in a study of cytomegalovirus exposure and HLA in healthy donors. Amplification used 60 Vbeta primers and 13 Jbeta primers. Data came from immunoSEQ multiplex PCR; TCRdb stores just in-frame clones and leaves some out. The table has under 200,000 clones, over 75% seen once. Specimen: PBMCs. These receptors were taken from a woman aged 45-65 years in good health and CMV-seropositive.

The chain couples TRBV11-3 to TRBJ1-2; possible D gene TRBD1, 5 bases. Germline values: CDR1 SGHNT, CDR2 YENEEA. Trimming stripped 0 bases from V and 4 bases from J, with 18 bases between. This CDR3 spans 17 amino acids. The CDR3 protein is CASSLDRAGRGIYGYTF. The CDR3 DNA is TGTGCCAGCAGCTTAGATCGGGCAGGGCGGGGTATCTATGGCTACACCTTC.

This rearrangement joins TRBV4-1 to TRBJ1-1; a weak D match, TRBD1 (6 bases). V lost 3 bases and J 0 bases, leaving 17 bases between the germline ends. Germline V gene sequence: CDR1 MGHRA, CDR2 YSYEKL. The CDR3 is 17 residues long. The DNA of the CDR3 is TGCGCCAGCAGCCAGGGGGGGGCGCCTCTAATGAACACTGAAGCTTTCTTT. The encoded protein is CASSQGGAPLMNTEAFF.

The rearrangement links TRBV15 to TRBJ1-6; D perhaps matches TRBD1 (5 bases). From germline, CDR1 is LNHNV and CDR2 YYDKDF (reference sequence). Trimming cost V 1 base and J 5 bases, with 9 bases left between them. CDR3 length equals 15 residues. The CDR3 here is CATSRVAGNNSPLHF. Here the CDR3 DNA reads TGTGCCACCAGCAGAGTTGCAGGGAATAATTCACCCCTCCACTTT.

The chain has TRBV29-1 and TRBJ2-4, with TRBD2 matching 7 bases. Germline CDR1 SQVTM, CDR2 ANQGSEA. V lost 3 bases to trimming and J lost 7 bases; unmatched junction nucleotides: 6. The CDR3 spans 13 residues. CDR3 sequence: CSVDAGDYNIQYF. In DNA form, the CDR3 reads TGCAGCGTTGATGCGGGAGATTACAACATTCAGTACTTC.

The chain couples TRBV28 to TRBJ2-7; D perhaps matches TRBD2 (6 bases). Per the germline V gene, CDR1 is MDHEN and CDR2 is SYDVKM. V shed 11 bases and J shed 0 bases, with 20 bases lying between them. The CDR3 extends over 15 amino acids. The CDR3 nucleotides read TGTGCCCACACCCAAGGCGGGACTGGCTCCTACGAGCAGTACTTC. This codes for CAHTQGGTGSYEQYF.

The CDR3 DNA follows: TGTGCCAGCAGCGCTTGGGCCCGAGAGGGGTACTTC. Encoded protein: CASSAWAREGYF. The V gene is TRBV9, the J gene TRBJ2-5, with D perhaps matching TRBD2 (5 bases). The CDR3 runs 12 residues. The V gene lost 3 bases and the J gene lost 13 bases, with 16 bases spanning the gap. The germline CDR1 and CDR2 sequences are SGDLS and YYNGEE.

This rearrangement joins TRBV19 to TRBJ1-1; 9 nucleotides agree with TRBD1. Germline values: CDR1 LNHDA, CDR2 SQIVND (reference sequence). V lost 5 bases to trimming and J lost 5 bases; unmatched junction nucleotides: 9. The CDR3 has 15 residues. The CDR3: CASSALGQGLTEAFF. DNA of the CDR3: TGTGCCAGTAGTGCCCTAGGACAGGGGTTAACTGAAGCTTTCTTT. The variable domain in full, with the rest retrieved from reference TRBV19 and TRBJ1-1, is DGGITQSPKYLFRKEGQNVTLSCEQNLNHDAMYWYRQDPGQGLRLIYYSQIVNDFQKGDIAEGYSVSREKKESFPLTVTSAQKNPTAFYLCASSALGQGLTEAFFGQGTRLTVV.

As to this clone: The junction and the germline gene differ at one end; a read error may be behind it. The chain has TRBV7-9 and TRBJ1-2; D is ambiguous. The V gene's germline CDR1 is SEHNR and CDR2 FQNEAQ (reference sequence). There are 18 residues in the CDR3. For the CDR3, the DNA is TGTTCCAGCAGCCTGACCGGGATTAAAAAGCAATTCAACTATGGCTACACCTTC. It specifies CSSSLTGIKKQFNYGYTF.

The CDR3 DNA reads as TGTGCCAGCAGCATACAAAACACCCGACAGGGGGCCTACAATGAGCAGTTCTTC. Protein product: CASSIQNTRQGAYNEQFF. The V call is TRBV7-3, the J call TRBJ2-1; 9 bases match TRBD1. The CDR3 spans 18 residues. Germline values: CDR1 SGHTA, CDR2 FQGTGA. Losses at the gene ends were 5 bases for V and 2 bases for J; bases not matched to a gene: 13.

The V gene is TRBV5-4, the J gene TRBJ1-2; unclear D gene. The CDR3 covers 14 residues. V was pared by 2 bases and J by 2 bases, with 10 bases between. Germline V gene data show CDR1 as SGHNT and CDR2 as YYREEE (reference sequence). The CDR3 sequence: CASSLPPQNYGYTF. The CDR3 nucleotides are TGTGCCAGCAGCTTACCCCCCCAGAACTATGGCTACACCTTC.

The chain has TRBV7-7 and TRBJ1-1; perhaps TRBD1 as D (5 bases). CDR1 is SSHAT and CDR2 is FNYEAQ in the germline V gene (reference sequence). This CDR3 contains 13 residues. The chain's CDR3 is CATKQVPNTEAFF. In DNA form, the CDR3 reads TGTGCTACAAAACAGGTGCCGAACACTGAAGCTTTCTTT. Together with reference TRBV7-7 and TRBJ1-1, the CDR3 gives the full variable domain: GAGVSQSPRYKVTKRGQDVTLRCDPISSHATLYWYQQALGQGPEFLTYFNYEAQPDKSGLPSDRFSAERPEGSISTLTIQRTEQRDSAMYRCATKQVPNTEAFFGQGTRLTVV.

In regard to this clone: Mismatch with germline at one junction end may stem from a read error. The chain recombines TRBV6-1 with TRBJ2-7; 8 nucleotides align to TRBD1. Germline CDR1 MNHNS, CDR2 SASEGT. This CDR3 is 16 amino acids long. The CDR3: CASGEHPMGQAYEQYF. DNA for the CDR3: TGTGCCAGCGGTGAACACCCCATGGGACAGGCCTACGAGCAGTACTTC.

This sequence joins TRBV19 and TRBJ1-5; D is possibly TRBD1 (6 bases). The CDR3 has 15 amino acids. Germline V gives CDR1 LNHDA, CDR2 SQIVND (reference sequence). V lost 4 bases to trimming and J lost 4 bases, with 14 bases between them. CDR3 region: CASSTLLGQNQPQHF. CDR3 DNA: TGTGCCAGTAGTACCCTCCTAGGACAGAATCAGCCCCAGCATTTT.

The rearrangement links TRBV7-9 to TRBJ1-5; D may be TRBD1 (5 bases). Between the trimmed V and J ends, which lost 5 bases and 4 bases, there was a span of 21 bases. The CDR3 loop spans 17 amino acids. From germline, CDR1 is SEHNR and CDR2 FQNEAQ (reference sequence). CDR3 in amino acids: CASSPEPGRFGNQPQHF. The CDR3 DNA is TGTGCCAGCAGCCCCGAGCCAGGGAGGTTTGGAAATCAGCCCCAGCATTTT.

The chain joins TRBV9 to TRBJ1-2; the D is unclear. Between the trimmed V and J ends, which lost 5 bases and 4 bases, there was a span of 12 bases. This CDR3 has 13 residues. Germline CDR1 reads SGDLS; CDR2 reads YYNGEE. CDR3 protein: CASRGGLTYGYTF. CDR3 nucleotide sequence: TGTGCCAGCAGGGGAGGCCTCACCTATGGCTACACCTTC.

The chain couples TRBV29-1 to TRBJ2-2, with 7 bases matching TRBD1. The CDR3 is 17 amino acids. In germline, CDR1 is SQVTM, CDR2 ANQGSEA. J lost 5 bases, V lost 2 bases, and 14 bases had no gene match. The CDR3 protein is CSVEFLGQQGWTGELFF. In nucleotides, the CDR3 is TGCAGCGTTGAATTTCTGGGACAGCAAGGTTGGACCGGGGAGCTGTTTTTT.

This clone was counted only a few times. The chain's CDR3 is CASSHGATQYF. The DNA of the CDR3 is TGTGCCAGCAGCCATGGGGCGACCCAGTACTTC. The chain uses TRBV5-6 and TRBJ2-5, with D possibly TRBD1 on 5 matching bases. Trimming left V 4 bases short and J 7 bases short, with 8 bases between. Looked up from germline, CDR1 is SGHDT and CDR2 is YYEEEE. The CDR3 has 11 amino acids. The variable domain in full, completed from reference TRBV5-6 and TRBJ2-5, reads DAGVTQSPTHLIKTRGQQVTLRCSPKSGHDTVSWYQQALGQGPQFIFQYYEEEERQRGNFPDRFSGHQFPNYSSELNVNALLLGDSALYLCASSHGATQYFGPGTRLLVL.

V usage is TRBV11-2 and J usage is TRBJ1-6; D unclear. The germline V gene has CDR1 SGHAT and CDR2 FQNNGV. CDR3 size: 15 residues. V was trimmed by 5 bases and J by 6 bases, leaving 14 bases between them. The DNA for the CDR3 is TGTGCCAGCAGCCCCCCGCCAGCGGGTAATTCACCCCTCCACTTT. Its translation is CASSPPPAGNSPLHF.

The CDR3 DNA reads as TGTGCCAGCAGCCCCTCCCGGGGACAGGGGTATACGCAGTATTTT. Translated: CASSPSRGQGYTQYF. This chain connects TRBV9 to TRBJ2-3, with 10 bases identical to TRBD1. The CDR3 loop spans 15 amino acids. Germline values: CDR1 SGDLS, CDR2 YYNGEE. V trimming: 4 bases; J trimming: 7 bases; junction bases outside the gene matches: 9.

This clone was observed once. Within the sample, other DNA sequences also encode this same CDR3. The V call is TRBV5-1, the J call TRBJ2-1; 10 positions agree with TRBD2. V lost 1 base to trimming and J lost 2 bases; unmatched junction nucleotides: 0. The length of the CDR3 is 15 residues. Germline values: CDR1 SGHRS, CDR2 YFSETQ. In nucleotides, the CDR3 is TGCGCCAGCAGCTTGACTAGCGGGACCTACAATGAGCAGTTCTTC. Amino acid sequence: CASSLTSGTYNEQFF.

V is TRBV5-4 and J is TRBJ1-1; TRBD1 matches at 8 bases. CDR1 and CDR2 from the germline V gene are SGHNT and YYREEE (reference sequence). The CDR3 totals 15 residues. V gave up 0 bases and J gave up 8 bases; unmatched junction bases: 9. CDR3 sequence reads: CASSLGGQVVGEAFF. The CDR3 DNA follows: TGTGCCAGCAGCTTGGGGGGACAGGTAGTTGGGGAAGCTTTCTTT.